One and the same sample provided the 29 T cell receptor beta chains below, sequenced in a study of blood T cell repertoires in COVID-19. The protocol was immunoSEQ multiplex PCR, while the TCRdb copy is restricted to in-frame clones and leaves out a portion. This table holds under 250,000 clones, around 82% found once. The sequencing sample was made of PBMCs or T cells enriched from blood (not recorded which). Receptors were obtained from a young man with acute COVID-19.

The chain links TRBV18 to TRBJ1-6; possibly TRBD1 for D (6 bases). CDR1 is KGHSH, CDR2 LQKENI, per germline. This CDR3 region has 18 residues. V shed 2 bases and J shed 0 bases, with 14 bases lying between them. The CDR3 sequence is CASSPSRGGSSYNSPLHF. Written as DNA, the CDR3 is TGTGCCAGCTCACCATCAAGAGGGGGAAGCTCCTATAATTCACCCCTCCACTTT.

This chain uses TRBV2 with TRBJ2-3, with D perhaps matching TRBD1 (6 bases). V shed 5 bases and J shed 0 bases, with 15 bases lying between them. The CDR3 runs to 16 residues. Germline V lookup: CDR1 SNHLY, CDR2 FYNNEI. The CDR3 region has the DNA TGTGCCAGCAGTCCAGAACAGGGATTAAGCACAGATACGCAGTATTTT. This codes for CASSPEQGLSTDTQYF.

V usage is TRBV24-1 and J usage is TRBJ2-1; 12 positions match TRBD2. Germline loops: CDR1 KGHDR, CDR2 SFDVKD. J gave up 4 bases and V 4 bases, and 7 bases lay outside the gene matches. This CDR3 spans 17 amino acids. CDR3 sequence (DNA): TGTGCCACCAGTGACCCAAAGACTAGCGGGGGATACAATGAGCAGTTCTTC. Residues: CATSDPKTSGGYNEQFF.

The chain employs TRBV19 and TRBJ1-5; TRBD1 matches 8 bases. The CDR3 contains 16 residues. J gave up 7 bases and V 2 bases, and 10 bases lay outside the gene matches. Germline V CDR1 and CDR2: LNHDA, SQIVND (reference sequence). The CDR3 DNA follows: TGTGCCAGTAGTATACCCGGACAGGGCGCTAAGCAGCCCCAGCATTTT. This sequence encodes CASSIPGQGAKQPQHF.

There are a few counts of this clone. The chain carries TRBV28 and TRBJ1-3; no definite D call. Germline V gene data show CDR1 as MDHEN and CDR2 as SYDVKM. This CDR3 region has 15 residues. Trimming pared 6 bases from V and 4 bases from J, leaving 16 bases between. The CDR3 spells CASSLLPLTGNTIYF. CDR3 nucleotide sequence: TGTGCCAGCAGCCTACTCCCACTTACGGGAAACACCATATATTTT.

This chain joins TRBV12-3 or TRBV12-4 and TRBJ1-2; possibly TRBD1 for D (6 bases). The length of the CDR3 is 13 residues. V was clipped by 3 bases and J by 10 bases, with 15 bases between them. CDR3 sequence reads: CASSFRGFGDYTF. For the CDR3, the DNA is TGTGCCAGCAGTTTCAGGGGCTTCGGGGACTACACCTTC.

The CDR3 loop is CASSPEKTGRNYGYTF. DNA for the CDR3: TGCGCCAGCAGCCCAGAGAAGACAGGGAGGAACTATGGCTACACCTTC. The V and J genes are TRBV4-1 and TRBJ1-2, with TRBD1 matching over 7 bases. With 4 bases clipped from V and 2 bases from J, the junction kept 10 bases outside the gene matches. CDR3 length: 16 residues. In germline, CDR1 is MGHRA, CDR2 YSYEKL.

The chain is built from TRBV9 and TRBJ1-1; 10 bases are shared with TRBD1. The germline V gene has CDR1 SGDLS and CDR2 YYNGEE. The junction had 6 bases not matched to a gene; V was cut back by 4 bases and J by 0 bases. The CDR3 contains 16 residues. The CDR3 sequence is CASSSRTGGVNTEAFF. The CDR3 DNA reads TGTGCCAGCAGCTCGCGGACAGGGGGGGTGAACACTGAAGCTTTCTTT.

The rearrangement joins TRBV5-1 to TRBJ2-2; D might be TRBD1 (5 bases). Per germline, CDR1 SGHRS and CDR2 YFSETQ. Trimming took off 3 bases at V and 1 base at J, with 7 bases between the two ends. The CDR3 is made up of 14 amino acids. The CDR3 loop is CASSWGGNTGELFF. CDR3 DNA: TGCGCCAGCAGCTGGGGCGGGAACACCGGGGAGCTGTTTTTT. Using reference TRBV5-1 and TRBJ2-2 for the parts outside the CDR3, the full variable domain is KAGVTQTPRYLIKTRGQQVTLSCSPISGHRSVSWYQQTPGQGLQFLFEYFSETQRNKGNFPGRFSGRQFSNSRSEMNVSTLELGDSALYLCASSWGGNTGELFFGEGSRLTVL.

The chain recombines TRBV5-4 with TRBJ2-7; D might be TRBD2 (6 bases). The CDR3 has 14 amino acids. V lost 0 bases and J 2 bases, leaving 9 bases between the germline ends. The germline gives CDR1 SGHNT, CDR2 YYREEE (reference sequence). This chain's CDR3 is CASSLEGGTYEQYF. Here the CDR3 DNA reads TGTGCCAGCAGCTTGGAGGGCGGGACCTACGAGCAGTACTTC.

This rearrangement joins TRBV10-2 to TRBJ1-5; no firm D call. V was trimmed by 8 bases and J by 0 bases, leaving 11 bases between them. The CDR3 is made up of 14 amino acids. The V gene's germline CDR1 is WSHSY and CDR2 SAAADI. The CDR3 DNA reads as TGCGCCAGCCGCGGAACGGATAGCAATCAGCCCCAGCATTTT. Translation: CASRGTDSNQPQHF.

J is TRBJ1-2 and V is TRBV10-3, with D possibly matching TRBD1 (6 bases). Looked up from germline, CDR1 is ENHRY and CDR2 is SYGVKD. There are 14 residues in the CDR3. Trimming shortened V by 6 bases and J by 0 bases, and 11 bases separated the two germline ends. CDR3 bases: TGTGCCATCAGCCAGGGGATTACTAACTATGGCTACACCTTC. Amino acid sequence: CAISQGITNYGYTF.

The chain is built from TRBV18 and TRBJ1-3, with D uncertain. Trimming left V 6 bases short and J 0 bases short, with 12 bases between. Germline lookup yields CDR1 KGHSH and CDR2 LQKENI. This CDR3 comprises 15 residues. The CDR3 is CASSRGGNSGNTIYF. The DNA of the CDR3 is TGTGCCAGCTCTCGCGGTGGCAACTCTGGAAACACCATATATTTT.

This clone appeared a single time. The chain recombines TRBV19 with TRBJ1-6; tentative D call: TRBD1 (6 bases). Germline-derived CDR1 and CDR2 are LNHDA and SQIVND (reference sequence). With 3 bases removed from V and 5 bases from J, the gap between germline ends came to 11 bases. There are 15 residues in the CDR3. For the CDR3, the DNA is TGTGCCAGTAGTATCCCAGACAGGAATAATTCACCCCTCCACTTT. Its protein is CASSIPDRNNSPLHF. The full variable domain, rest sourced from reference TRBV19 and TRBJ1-6, is DGGITQSPKYLFRKEGQNVTLSCEQNLNHDAMYWYRQDPGQGLRLIYYSQIVNDFQKGDIAEGYSVSREKKESFPLTVTSAQKNPTAFYLCASSIPDRNNSPLHFGNGTRLTVT.

This chain connects TRBV9 to TRBJ2-5; D perhaps matches TRBD1 (6 bases). Germline CDR1 and CDR2: SGDLS and YYNGEE. V was cut by 0 bases and J by 1 base, with 10 bases left in between. The CDR3 totals 15 residues. The CDR3 sequence: CASSVAQGIQETQYF. The CDR3 coding sequence is TGTGCCAGCAGCGTAGCTCAGGGGATCCAAGAGACCCAGTACTTC.

This clone appeared a single time. This sequence joins TRBV4-1 and TRBJ2-7, with 9 bases matching TRBD2. Germline trimming cut 3 bases from V and 3 bases from J; bases unmatched to any gene: 9. The CDR3 is 16 residues long. In germline, CDR1 is MGHRA, CDR2 YSYEKL. Here the CDR3 DNA reads TGCGCCAGCAGCCATCAAGGGACTAGCCGTAGCTACGAGCAGTACTTC. Translated, it gives CASSHQGTSRSYEQYF.

The chain uses TRBV28 and TRBJ1-5, with a weak D call TRBD1 (6 bases). The length of the CDR3 is 15 residues. CDR1 is MDHEN, CDR2 SYDVKM, per germline. Trimming stripped 5 bases from V and 4 bases from J, with 15 bases between. The CDR3 sequence is CASSIGVGGNQPQHF. The CDR3 coding sequence is TGTGCCAGCAGTATAGGAGTAGGGGGTAATCAGCCCCAGCATTTT.

This clone came up a few times. This chain joins TRBV5-5 and TRBJ2-1; 9 nucleotides line up with TRBD1. The germline gives CDR1 SGHKS, CDR2 YYEKEE (reference sequence). This CDR3 region has 18 residues. J gave up 3 bases and V 0 bases, and 10 bases lay outside the gene matches. Written as DNA, the CDR3 is TGTGCCAGCAGCTTGGGATCCCGACAGGGGGTAGACTACAATGAGCAGTTCTTC. Protein sequence: CASSLGSRQGVDYNEQFF.

The rearrangement links TRBV7-9 to TRBJ2-1; 8 bases align to TRBD2. The junction had 6 bases not matched to a gene; V was cut back by 4 bases and J by 4 bases. The CDR3 loop spans 15 amino acids. The germline V gene encodes CDR1 SEHNR and CDR2 FQNEAQ (reference sequence). CDR3 sequence reads: CASSSLAGMYNEQFF. CDR3 in DNA: TGTGCCAGCAGCTCATTAGCGGGGATGTACAATGAGCAGTTCTTC.

This chain uses TRBV19 with TRBJ2-6; TRBD1 aligns across 8 bases. The CDR3 covers 18 residues. J gave up 0 bases and V 5 bases, and 9 bases lay outside the gene matches. The germline gives CDR1 LNHDA, CDR2 SQIVND (reference sequence). The CDR3 spells CASSAGTGALSGANVLTF. CDR3 nucleotides: TGTGCCAGTAGTGCCGGGACAGGAGCCCTCTCTGGGGCCAACGTCCTGACTTTC.

The V call is TRBV4-1, the J call TRBJ2-1; D is perhaps TRBD2 (5 bases). There are 16 residues in the CDR3. Germline V gene sequence: CDR1 MGHRA, CDR2 YSYEKL. Trimming shortened V by 6 bases and J by 0 bases, and 15 bases separated the two germline ends. CDR3 loop: CASSRHGESSYNEQFF. The CDR3 DNA sequence: TGCGCCAGCAGTCGACACGGGGAGAGCTCCTACAATGAGCAGTTCTTC.

The rearrangement joins TRBV11-1 to TRBJ1-2, with 8 positions matching TRBD1. Trimming removed 8 bases from V and 3 bases from J; junction bases left unmatched: 8. Per the germline V gene, CDR1 is SGHAT and CDR2 is FQDESV (reference sequence). This CDR3 comprises 14 residues. CDR3: CASSRDRRDYGYTF. The CDR3 nucleotides read TGTGCCAGCTCCCGGGACAGGAGGGACTATGGCTACACCTTC.

This chain joins TRBV5-1 and TRBJ2-1; 9 bases align to TRBD2. Per the germline V gene, CDR1 is SGHRS and CDR2 is YFSETQ. The CDR3 has 19 amino acids. The V and J ends lost 0 bases and 0 bases, in that order; junction bases with no gene match: 10. In DNA form, the CDR3 reads TGCGCCAGCAGCTTGGGTCCTAGCGGGGCGACGAGCTCCTACAATGAGCAGTTCTTC. Protein product: CASSLGPSGATSSYNEQFF.

This clone was seen just once. The gene calls are TRBV5-1 and TRBJ2-7; TRBD1 is a possible D gene (6 bases). V was clipped by 0 bases and J by 2 bases, with 9 bases between them. The germline gives CDR1 SGHRS, CDR2 YFSETQ. The CDR3 has 14 residues. The CDR3 here is CASSLEAGAYEQYF. The CDR3 nucleotides are TGCGCCAGCAGCTTGGAAGCAGGGGCCTACGAGCAGTACTTC.

This sequence joins TRBV5-1 and TRBJ2-7; 8 nucleotides agree with TRBD1. J gave up 4 bases and V 4 bases, and 7 bases lay outside the gene matches. The CDR3 is 14 residues long. In germline, CDR1 is SGHRS, CDR2 YFSETQ. The CDR3 region is CASSRGTGIYEQYF. CDR3 nucleotide sequence: TGCGCCAGCAGCCGGGGGACAGGAATTTACGAGCAGTACTTC.

The chain joins TRBV5-1 to TRBJ2-5; possibly TRBD1 for D (6 bases). Looked up from germline, CDR1 is SGHRS and CDR2 is YFSETQ. CDR3 length: 13 residues. V was trimmed by 6 bases and J by 5 bases, leaving 14 bases between them. The CDR3 bases are TGCGCCAGCATCGACGGAAGGGGGGAGACCCAGTACTTC. Its protein product is CASIDGRGETQYF.

The chain couples TRBV5-3 to TRBJ1-1, with 11 nucleotides matching TRBD1. TRBV5-3 is classed as an ORF, of uncertain function. The CDR3 has 15 amino acids. Trimming removed 2 bases from V and 5 bases from J; junction bases left unmatched: 5. The CDR3 DNA sequence: TGTGCCAGAAGCTTAACGGACAGGGGGCTTACTGAAGCTTTCTTT. Its translation is CARSLTDRGLTEAFF.

This clone was seen a handful of times. The CDR3 here is CASSLASGGNQPQHF. DNA of the CDR3: TGTGCCAGCAGCTTAGCCTCAGGGGGCAATCAGCCCCAGCATTTT. This rearrangement joins TRBV7-6 to TRBJ1-5, with D possibly being TRBD1 (6 bases). V gave up 0 bases and J gave up 2 bases, with 8 bases separating them. Germline V gene sequence: CDR1 SGHVS, CDR2 FNYEAQ. CDR3 length: 15 residues.

V usage is TRBV28 and J usage is TRBJ2-1; TRBD2 matches at 7 bases. Germline V lookup: CDR1 MDHEN, CDR2 SYDVKM. There are 13 residues in the CDR3. J was trimmed by 6 bases and V by 7 bases; bases with no gene match: 6. The CDR3 nucleotides read TGTGCCAGCATCCTTCGGGAGGCCAATGAGCAGTTCTTC. It yields the protein CASILREANEQFF.